The 28 T cell receptor beta chains reported below all come from one sample, sequenced in a study of STAT3 mutations in large granular lymphocyte leukemia. Their cognate antigens are unknown. Some clones are missing from TCRdb's copy, which holds only in-frame ones; the method was immunoSEQ multiplex PCR. The table records some 4,500 clones, under 55% of them present only once. Whole-study findings and limits: In T-cell large granular lymphocyte leukemia, about half of patients showed multiple immunodominant subclonotypes.

Sequenced input: peripheral blood mononuclear cells. These receptors originate from a man aged 55 to 69 with T-cell large granular lymphocyte leukemia. Some clones in this sample may be carry-over from other donors' samples.

The gene calls are TRBV29-1 and TRBJ1-1; D is uncertain. V gave up 4 bases and J gave up 8 bases, with 20 bases separating them. This CDR3 spans 14 amino acids. Germline assignment: CDR1 SQVTM and CDR2 ANQGSEA. The CDR3 here is CSVVQSEGQSEAFF. Here the CDR3 DNA reads TGCAGCGTTGTCCAGAGTGAAGGGCAGTCCGAAGCTTTCTTT.

The chain links TRBV5-1 to TRBJ1-2; weak D call: TRBD1 (5 bases). Trimming removed 2 bases at V and 7 bases at J, with 18 bases between. CDR1 SGHRS and CDR2 YFSETQ come from the germline V gene. The CDR3 sequence is 15 residues long. The CDR3 loop is CASSFSSSGGGGYTF. The CDR3 bases are TGCGCCAGCAGCTTCTCGTCCTCAGGTGGGGGTGGCTACACCTTC. Looking up the rest from reference TRBV5-1 and TRBJ1-2 gives the full variable domain: KAGVTQTPRYLIKTRGQQVTLSCSPISGHRSVSWYQQTPGQGLQFLFEYFSETQRNKGNFPGRFSGRQFSNSRSEMNVSTLELGDSALYLCASSFSSSGGGGYTFGSGTRLTVV.

This clone was seen only once. This chain uses TRBV30 with TRBJ1-6; 8 bases agree with TRBD1. This CDR3 spans 13 amino acids. With V trimmed by 5 bases and J by 10 bases, 7 bases remained unmatched. Germline V gives CDR1 GTSNPN, CDR2 SVGIG (reference sequence). In nucleotides, the CDR3 is TGTGCCTGGGCTCAGGGGGCGCGCTCACCCCTCCACTTT. Its translation: CAWAQGARSPLHF.

The V and J genes are TRBV5-4 and TRBJ2-3; no reliable D call. CDR1 and CDR2 (germline): SGHNT, YYREEE (reference sequence). V shed 4 bases and J shed 0 bases, with 9 bases lying between them. CDR3 size: 14 residues. The CDR3 reads CASSPRFSTDTQYF. DNA of the CDR3: TGTGCCAGCAGCCCCCGGTTTAGCACAGATACGCAGTATTTT.

A few counts support this clone. The V and J genes are TRBV9 and TRBJ2-3, with 7 nucleotides matching TRBD2. The germline gives CDR1 SGDLS, CDR2 YYNGEE. J gave up 0 bases and V 0 bases, and 4 bases lay outside the gene matches. This CDR3 comprises 16 residues. The CDR3 DNA follows: TGTGCCAGCAGCGTAGGTGGTAGCGGGAGCACAGATACGCAGTATTTT. It yields the protein CASSVGGSGSTDTQYF.

Here the CDR3 reads CASSVGGQTQYF. The CDR3 bases are TGTGCCAGCAGCGTCGGGGGCCAGACCCAGTACTTC. This chain connects TRBV5-4 to TRBJ2-5; possibly TRBD1 or TRBD2 for D (6 bases each). V dropped 4 bases and J dropped 6 bases, with 10 bases sitting between them. The germline V gene encodes CDR1 SGHNT and CDR2 YYREEE (reference sequence). This CDR3 contains 12 residues.

V usage is TRBV5-1 and J usage is TRBJ1-5, with no clear D. Trimming shortened V by 0 bases and J by 2 bases, and 6 bases separated the two germline ends. Germline V lookup: CDR1 SGHRS, CDR2 YFSETQ. This CDR3 has 14 residues. The CDR3 protein is CASSLGGGNQPQHF. CDR3 coding DNA: TGCGCCAGCAGCTTGGGCGGAGGCAATCAGCCCCAGCATTTT.

The chain links TRBV5-4 to TRBJ2-5; the D call may be TRBD1 or TRBD2 (6 bases each). The CDR3 contains 16 residues. The germline CDR1 and CDR2 sequences are SGHNT and YYREEE (reference sequence). The V gene lost 4 bases and the J gene lost 1 base, with 17 bases spanning the gap. Here the CDR3 reads CASSGFSKGGQETQYF. CDR3 in DNA: TGTGCCAGCAGCGGATTTAGTAAGGGGGGCCAAGAGACCCAGTACTTC.

The rearrangement uses TRBV18 and TRBJ2-7; D is perhaps TRBD1 (6 bases). This CDR3 is 14 amino acids long. Germline V gene sequence: CDR1 KGHSH, CDR2 LQKENI. V shed 2 bases and J shed 0 bases, with 8 bases lying between them. The CDR3 DNA sequence: TGTGCCAGCTCACCAGGGGGCCGCTCCTACGAGCAGTACGTC. The encoded protein is CASSPGGRSYEQYV.

V is TRBV29-1 and J is TRBJ2-5; 7 bases are shared with TRBD1. The CDR3 has 14 residues. Trimming cost V 7 bases and J 4 bases; bases outside gene matches: 12. Germline V lookup: CDR1 SQVTM, CDR2 ANQGSEA. This chain's CDR3 is CSGVHRGRGETQYF. CDR3 nucleotide sequence: TGCAGCGGCGTCCACAGGGGAAGGGGAGAGACCCAGTACTTC. Drawing the rest from reference TRBV29-1 and TRBJ2-5, the complete variable domain is SAVISQKPSRDICQRGTSLTIQCQVDSQVTMMFWYRQQPGQSLTLIATANQGSEATYESGFVIDKFPISRPNLTFSTLTVSNMSPEDSSIYLCSGVHRGRGETQYFGPGTRLLVL.

This clone has a handful of counts. The V call is TRBV6-5, the J call TRBJ2-7; the D is unclear. This CDR3 spans 10 amino acids. Trimming cost V 1 base and J 6 bases, with 1 base left between them. Germline lookup yields CDR1 MNHEY and CDR2 SVGAGI. This CDR3 reads CASSYCEQYV. Here the CDR3 DNA reads TGTGCCAGCAGTTACTGCGAGCAGTACGTC.

This clone appeared a few times. The J gene is TRBJ2-2, the V gene TRBV13; D ambiguous. The CDR3 is 12 amino acids. V lost 5 bases, J lost 3 bases, and 4 bases lay in between. The germline gives CDR1 PRHDT, CDR2 FYEKMQ (reference sequence). CDR3 in amino acids: CASSPDTGELFF. CDR3 nucleotides: TGTGCCAGCAGCCCTGACACCGGGGAGCTGTTTTTT.

The V call is TRBV5-1, the J call TRBJ2-2; the match to TRBD1 covers 9 bases. The germline V gene has CDR1 SGHRS and CDR2 YFSETQ. The CDR3 is 15 residues long. V trimming: 5 bases; J trimming: 3 bases; junction bases outside the gene matches: 5. CDR3 amino acids: CASRPRDRDTGELFF. CDR3 coding DNA: TGCGCCAGCAGGCCGCGGGACAGGGACACCGGGGAGCTGTTTTTT.

This clone has just a few counts. The chain couples TRBV5-1 to TRBJ2-5; D not resolved. Germline V gene lookup returns CDR1 SGHRS and CDR2 YFSETQ. The CDR3 consists of 11 residues. V shed 7 bases and J shed 5 bases, with 9 bases lying between them. The CDR3 loop reads CASAITETQYF. CDR3 bases: TGCGCCAGCGCTATTACTGAGACCCAGTACTTC. Drawing the rest from reference TRBV5-1 and TRBJ2-5, the complete variable domain is KAGVTQTPRYLIKTRGQQVTLSCSPISGHRSVSWYQQTPGQGLQFLFEYFSETQRNKGNFPGRFSGRQFSNSRSEMNVSTLELGDSALYLCASAITETQYFGPGTRLLVL.

The rearrangement links TRBV5-4 to TRBJ2-5; D is ambiguous. CDR3 length: 16 amino acids. The germline CDR1 and CDR2 sequences are SGHNT and YYREEE (reference sequence). Trimming shortened V by 4 bases and J by 0 bases, and 16 bases separated the two germline ends. The CDR3 spells CASSLPTDPYQETQYF. CDR3 DNA: TGTGCCAGCAGCCTACCAACCGACCCGTACCAAGAGACCCAGTACTTC.

This clone was detected a few times. The chain uses TRBV29-1 and TRBJ2-3; D possibly corresponds to TRBD1 (5 bases). The CDR3 is 13 residues long. Germline CDR1 and CDR2: SQVTM and ANQGSEA. V was shortened by 3 bases and J by 6 bases, with 13 bases between the two germline ends. CDR3 nucleotides: TGCAGCGTTGACAGGGTTGGGATGGATACGCAGTATTTT. Amino acids: CSVDRVGMDTQYF.

The chain carries TRBV30 and TRBJ1-5; D ambiguous. The length of the CDR3 is 13 residues. V shed 1 base and J shed 1 base, with 5 bases lying between them. CDR1 is GTSNPN and CDR2 is SVGIG in the germline V gene (reference sequence). The CDR3 nucleotides read TGTGCCTGGAGTGCCCTGAGCAATCAGCCCCAGCATTTT. It specifies CAWSALSNQPQHF.

This clone was recorded a few times. The chain has TRBV5-6 and TRBJ1-2, with 9 bases lining up with TRBD1. The CDR3 spans 13 residues. Losses at the gene ends were 6 bases for V and 4 bases for J; bases not matched to a gene: 4. Germline V gives CDR1 SGHDT, CDR2 YYEEEE. The CDR3 reads CASTDRGTYGYTF. For the CDR3, the DNA is TGTGCCAGCACCGACAGGGGGACCTATGGCTACACCTTC.

V and J are TRBV7-2 and TRBJ2-5; possibly TRBD2 for D (5 bases). The germline CDR1 and CDR2 sequences are SGHTA and FQGNSA. Trimming removed 3 bases at V and 3 bases at J, with 8 bases between. There are 13 residues in the CDR3. The DNA for the CDR3 is TGTGCCAGCAGCTTCCAGCGGAAAGAGACCCAGTACTTC. Translated: CASSFQRKETQYF. The whole variable domain, remainder taken from reference TRBV7-2 and TRBJ2-5, is GAGVSQSPSNKVTEKGKDVELRCDPISGHTALYWYRQSLGQGLEFLIYFQGNSAPDKSGLPSDRFSAERTGGSVSTLTIQRTQQEDSAVYLCASSFQRKETQYFGPGTRLLVL.

This chain connects TRBV5-1 to TRBJ2-2; no clear D gene. The V end was cut by 4 bases, the J end by 4 bases, with 8 bases between. CDR3 length: 13 residues. CDR1 is SGHRS and CDR2 is YFSETQ in the germline V gene. The CDR3 here is CASSNDGTGELFF. The CDR3 coding sequence is TGCGCCAGCAGCAACGATGGCACCGGGGAGCTGTTTTTT.

This clone was found a few times. This chain joins TRBV9 and TRBJ1-2; 11 nucleotides agree with TRBD1. Germline CDR1 SGDLS, CDR2 YYNGEE. The J segment lost 2 bases and the V segment lost 3 bases, leaving 3 bases of the junction unmatched. The length of the CDR3 is 15 residues. The CDR3 DNA sequence: TGTGCCAGCAGCGAAGGGGACAGGGGGAACTATGGCTACACCTTC. This codes for CASSEGDRGNYGYTF.

The chain is built from TRBV5-6 and TRBJ2-7; D gene uncertain. The CDR3 sequence is 10 residues long. The V end lost 6 bases, the J end lost 6 bases, and 7 bases lay between the germline ends. Germline CDR1 and CDR2: SGHDT and YYEEEE. The CDR3 DNA sequence: TGTGCCAGCACCGCTGGCGAGCAGTACTTC. Translating it yields CASTAGEQYF. The full variable domain, in which reference TRBV5-6 and TRBJ2-7 provide the parts outside the CDR3, is DAGVTQSPTHLIKTRGQQVTLRCSPKSGHDTVSWYQQALGQGPQFIFQYYEEEERQRGNFPDRFSGHQFPNYSSELNVNALLLGDSALYLCASTAGEQYFGPGTRLTVT.

The rearrangement uses TRBV18 and TRBJ2-7, with D possibly TRBD1 on 6 matching bases. Germline-derived CDR1 and CDR2 are KGHSH and LQKENI. The CDR3 runs 16 residues. The V and J ends lost 2 bases and 3 bases respectively, with 17 bases between them. The CDR3, as DNA: TGTGCCAGCTCACCAACACAGGGTGGGGTCTACTACGAGCAGTACTTC. Translation gives CASSPTQGGVYYEQYF.

The V and J genes are TRBV18 and TRBJ1-5; D ambiguous. CDR1 KGHSH and CDR2 LQKENI come from the germline V gene. The CDR3 is 15 amino acids. V shed 0 bases and J shed 2 bases, with 8 bases lying between them. In nucleotides, the CDR3 is TGTGCCAGCTCACCACCCGGCGGGGGCAATCAGCCCCAGCATTTT. Translation gives CASSPPGGGNQPQHF.

This clone was observed a single time. The chain couples TRBV18 to TRBJ2-1; D gene unclear. This CDR3 region has 12 residues. Trimming took off 3 bases at V and 5 bases at J, with 5 bases between the two ends. CDR1 is KGHSH and CDR2 is LQKENI in the germline V gene. The CDR3 region is CASSPRDNEQFF. The CDR3 bases are TGTGCCAGCTCACCCAGAGACAATGAGCAGTTCTTC. Complete variable domain (other parts from reference TRBV18 and TRBJ2-1): NAGVMQNPRHLVRRRGQEARLRCSPMKGHSHVYWYRQLPEEGLKFMVYLQKENIIDESGMPKERFSAEFPKEGPSILRIQQVVRGDSAAYFCASSPRDNEQFFGPGTRLTVL.

The chain uses TRBV18 and TRBJ2-1, with 14 bases matching TRBD2. Germline CDR1 reads KGHSH; CDR2 reads LQKENI. Trimming at V came to 1 base and at J to 4 bases, leaving 3 bases not matched to a gene. The CDR3 is 17 residues long. The CDR3 nucleotides read TGTGCCAGCTCACCACTGACTAGCGGGGGGGCTTACAATGAGCAGTTCTTC. Translated: CASSPLTSGGAYNEQFF.

This chain uses TRBV5-1 with TRBJ2-3; maybe TRBD2 (5 bases). This CDR3 comprises 16 residues. Trimming stripped 0 bases from V and 2 bases from J, with 13 bases between. Per germline, CDR1 SGHRS and CDR2 YFSETQ. Here the CDR3 reads CASSLGLRDYTDTQYF. In DNA form, the CDR3 reads TGCGCCAGCAGCTTGGGACTCCGAGACTACACAGATACGCAGTATTTT.

The chain has TRBV30 and TRBJ1-2; a possible D gene is TRBD1 (5 bases). Germline V CDR1 and CDR2: GTSNPN, SVGIG (reference sequence). V shed 7 bases and J shed 3 bases, with 12 bases lying between them. CDR3 length: 12 residues. CDR3 region: CAYQGVDYGYTF. The CDR3 region has the DNA TGTGCCTATCAGGGTGTCGACTATGGCTACACCTTC. Variable domain in full (rest from reference TRBV30 and TRBJ1-2): SQTIHQWPATLVQPVGSPLSLECTVEGTSNPNLYWYRQAAGRGLQLLFYSVGIGQISSEVPQNLSASRPQDRQFILSSKKLLLSDSGFYLCAYQGVDYGYTFGSGTRLTVV.